This T cell receptor (beta chain) was sequenced for a study of Graves' ophthalmopathy and Graves' hyperthyroidism. Study overall: Peripheral blood samples were taken at initial diagnosis, before any treatment. Study findings and constraints: Blood repertoires reportedly contained most expanded thyroid clonotypes above 0.001 frequency.

Trimming removed 9 bases at V and 9 bases at J, with 12 bases between. CDR3 size: 11 residues. Per germline, CDR1 MGHDK and CDR2 SYGVNS. Amplification of the TCR beta CDR3 regions used RNA transcripts (as template). HTBI-primed first-round RT-PCR preceded second-round multiplex PCR. TCRdb reprocessed the multiplex PCR reads via MiXCR and lists one record per CDR3 protein. The sample includes 40,000 to 45,000 distinct CDR3 sequences, more than 45% of them seen just once. Within the sample, this clonotype is medium-sized. Its target is not known. This TCR was recovered from an adult man with Graves' ophthalmopathy. Sequencing was done on a sample of peripheral blood. V and J are TRBV25-1 and TRBJ2-1; weak D call: TRBD2 (5 bases). Here the CDR3 reads CASLEGGEQFF. The CDR3 DNA follows: TGTGCCAGTCTCGAAGGAGGTGAGCAGTTCTTC.